This record looks at one TCR beta chain sequence and its context. Its antigen is unknown. V shed 8 bases and J shed 6 bases, with 8 bases lying between them. The CDR3 spans 12 residues. Germline values: CDR1 MNHNY, CDR2 SVGAGI (reference sequence). The sample originates from a study of T cell clonotyping in hematopoietic cell transplantation. Generated by immunoSEQ multiplex PCR, the TCRdb table keeps only in-frame clones and is missing some. The sample carries roughly 9,000 clones, over 75% recorded once. General observations from the study: Few recipient clonotypes overlapped donors; over 95% were de novo at given depth. Higher Inverse Simpson Index values in graft donor and pretransplant recipient predicted broader posttransplant TCR diversity. Without cell sorting, CD4 versus CD8 contributions remain unresolved.

The sample here was PBMCs, taken 180 days after allogeneic stem cell transplant. This sequence was found in a female patient aged 30 to 45 who had an allogeneic stem cell transplant, so the T cells may come from the graft donor. Some clones in this sample may be carry-over from other donors' samples. The chain recombines TRBV6-6 with TRBJ1-6; TRBD1 is a possible D gene (5 bases). For the CDR3, the DNA is TGTGCCAGCCGGGGCCCTAATTCACCCCTCCACTTT. Translated, it gives CASRGPNSPLHF.